This TCR beta chain was retrieved from a study of blood T cell repertoires in COVID-19 (dated by TCRdb to 2020 to 2021). Regarding the complete study: Collaborator samples came from the United States, Italy and Spain and covered acute and convalescent phases of COVID-19. The prospective study material was composed of cDNA or gDNA derived from T cells, B-cell-depleted T cells, or PBMCs. Deeply sampled blood TCRbeta repertoires from subjects exposed to, actively infected with, or recovered from COVID-19 were included in the dataset. The repertoires were released in a freely available public database meant as a resource for research on the immune response to SARS-CoV-2. The samples were drawn from two sources: the first 160 participants of the ongoing ImmuneRACE study, and fewer than 1,500 subjects contributed by 6 global collaborators. Sample metadata almost always included a de-identified subject ID, COVID-19 status, age in years and sex. HLA class I and class II types, where available, came from metadata supplied by the sample provider rather than from assay-based typing.

TCRbeta CDR3 regions were amplified from genomic DNA by means of the immunoSEQ Assay, a bias-controlled multiplex PCR. In the original analysis: Within the assay, amplification of reference gene primers was used to estimate how many nucleated cells each sample contained. To quantify the absolute abundance of each unique TCRbeta CDR3 rearrangement, sequence reads were collapsed and filtered. For each sample, productive Simpson clonality was calculated as the square root of Simpson's diversity index over productive rearrangements. Sourced from immuneACCESS, this table was stored by TCRdb with only in-frame sequences that have V and J called. A share of the clones is absent; for the studies checked, an unresolved V gene accounts for under half, and the remainder has no known explanation. V and J calls and clone size come straight from that table; D and trimming were deduced from the DNA. Within this sample are about 72,000 clones, with approximately 90% of them counted one time only. The ten most abundant clones make up around 4.9% of the sample.

Relative to germline, V is missing 3 bases and J is missing 1 base, with 4 bases of the junction outside any gene match. Counted from cysteine to phenylalanine, this CDR3 has 15 amino acids. Only the CDR3 portion is preserved as DNA: 45 bases, with reading frame beginning at the first base. CDR1 and CDR2, looked up from the germline V gene, are SGHDN and FVKESK. Study-wide findings and limitations: The amount of clinical and demographic metadata varied by source and participant and was provided uncurated.

The collaborating institutions used their own protocols to collect whole blood in K2EDTA tubes. For TCRbeta analysis, collaborators shipped samples in one of three forms: frozen whole blood, isolated PBMCs, or DNA extracted from either of those sample types. A remark on this clone: The antigen it recognizes is unknown. Per-base quality was not reported, and no clone a single base away is much larger than it.

Rearrangement joined TRBV14 to TRBJ1-1, and 8 bases in between align with TRBD1. The sample taken for sequencing was peripheral blood. This sequence was found in a woman aged 60-75 years with active COVID-19. The sequence in DNA is TGTGCCAGCAGCCAGGGACAGGTAGGGAACACTGAAGCTTTCTTT. Its protein reads: CASSQGQVGNTEAFF.